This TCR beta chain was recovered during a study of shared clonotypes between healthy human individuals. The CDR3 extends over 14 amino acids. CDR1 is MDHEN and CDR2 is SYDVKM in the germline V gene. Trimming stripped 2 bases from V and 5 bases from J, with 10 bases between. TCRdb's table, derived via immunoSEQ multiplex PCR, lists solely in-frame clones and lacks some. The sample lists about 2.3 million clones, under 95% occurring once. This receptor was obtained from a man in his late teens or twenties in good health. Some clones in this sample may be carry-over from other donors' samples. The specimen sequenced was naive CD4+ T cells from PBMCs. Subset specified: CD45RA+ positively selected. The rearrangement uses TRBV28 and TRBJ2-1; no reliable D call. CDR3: CASSLVGPHNEQFF. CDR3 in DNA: TGTGCCAGCAGTTTAGTGGGCCCACACAATGAGCAGTTCTTC.